The next 25 T cell receptor beta chains were all read from a single sample in a study of shared clonotypes between healthy human individuals. Naive CD8 populations comprised CD45RO-negative cells positively selected for CCR7, excluding terminally differentiated effector memory CD45RA+ cells. Libraries were prepared by immunoSEQ multiplex PCR; TCRdb keeps only in-frame clonotypes and omits some of them. Among about 2.1 million clones listed, about 93% were seen once. Sequencing was performed on naive CD8+ T cells from PBMCs. Receptors originate from a man between 18 and 29 years old in good health. Some clones in this sample may be carry-over from other donors' samples.

The CDR3 protein is CATRPVTGGTDTQYF. The CDR3 DNA follows: TGTGCCACCCGCCCTGTGACTGGGGGCACAGATACGCAGTATTTT. The chain has TRBV15 and TRBJ2-3, with D hard to call. Trimming left V 8 bases short and J 1 base short, with 16 bases between. The CDR3 totals 15 residues. Germline CDR1 reads LNHNV; CDR2 reads YYDKDF (reference sequence).

The chain couples TRBV28 to TRBJ1-3; D unresolved. The CDR3 has 14 residues. The germline CDR1 and CDR2 sequences are MDHEN and SYDVKM. Trimming removed 6 bases at V and 0 bases at J, with 9 bases between. This CDR3 reads CASSDPGSGNTIYF. In nucleotides, the CDR3 is TGTGCCAGCAGCGACCCGGGCTCTGGAAACACCATATATTTT.

The rearrangement joins TRBV5-1 to TRBJ2-2; the D is unclear. V lost 0 bases to trimming and J lost 6 bases, with 15 bases between them. This CDR3 comprises 16 residues. Germline V CDR1 and CDR2: SGHRS, YFSETQ. CDR3 sequence reads: CASSLGWGSPPGELFF. In DNA, the CDR3 is TGCGCCAGCAGCTTGGGATGGGGTAGCCCGCCCGGGGAGCTGTTTTTT.

The chain has TRBV10-3 and TRBJ2-4, with 7 bases that match TRBD1. CDR1 ENHRY and CDR2 SYGVKD come from the germline V gene. The ends lost 2 bases at V and 8 bases at J; junction bases unmatched: 18. This CDR3 region has 18 residues. The CDR3 DNA reads TGTGCCATCAGTGAGATTCTCAGGGACAGCGGTGGGAGACACATTCAGTACTTC. Encoded protein: CAISEILRDSGGRHIQYF.

The chain has TRBV27 and TRBJ2-7, with 10 bases identical to TRBD2. The CDR3 has 15 amino acids. Losses at the gene ends were 6 bases for V and 3 bases for J; bases not matched to a gene: 8. Germline-derived CDR1 and CDR2 are MNHEY and SMNVEV (reference sequence). CDR3 sequence reads: CASSQRLAGIYEQYF. The CDR3 DNA sequence: TGTGCCAGCAGCCAACGACTAGCGGGTATCTACGAGCAGTACTTC.

The chain is built from TRBV28 and TRBJ1-2, with TRBD1 matching over 7 bases. J gave up 5 bases and V 5 bases, and 11 bases lay outside the gene matches. The CDR3 has 15 amino acids. The germline V gene has CDR1 MDHEN and CDR2 SYDVKM. The CDR3 coding sequence is TGTGCCAGCAGTGAAGACCGGGACAGAGAGTATGGCTACACCTTC. It translates to CASSEDRDREYGYTF.

The chain uses TRBV7-7 and TRBJ2-5; perhaps TRBD1 as D (6 bases). The CDR3 extends over 16 amino acids. The germline V gene encodes CDR1 SSHAT and CDR2 FNYEAQ (reference sequence). The ends were cut back, 5 bases at V and 2 bases at J, with 18 bases in the middle. CDR3 sequence: CASSTLMDREQETQYF. The CDR3 DNA follows: TGTGCCAGCAGCACCTTAATGGACAGAGAACAAGAGACCCAGTACTTC.

The gene calls are TRBV13 and TRBJ1-1, with a tentative D call TRBD1 (5 bases). The CDR3 covers 14 residues. The germline gives CDR1 PRHDT, CDR2 FYEKMQ (reference sequence). V was trimmed by 5 bases and J by 4 bases, leaving 14 bases between them. This chain's CDR3 is CASSPTRVPTEAFF. CDR3 bases: TGTGCCAGCAGCCCCACCAGGGTTCCCACTGAAGCTTTCTTT.

V gene TRBV7-9 combines with J gene TRBJ2-5; D gene ambiguous. V was clipped by 3 bases and J by 2 bases, with 10 bases between them. CDR3 length: 14 residues. From germline, CDR1 is SEHNR and CDR2 FQNEAQ (reference sequence). This CDR3 reads CASSFPRKQETQYF. In DNA form, the CDR3 reads TGTGCCAGCAGCTTCCCCAGAAAGCAAGAGACCCAGTACTTC.

The chain has TRBV4-1 and TRBJ1-1; a possible D gene is TRBD1 (5 bases). The CDR3 sequence is 15 residues long. V lost 0 bases to trimming and J lost 3 bases, with 11 bases between them. Germline V gene data show CDR1 as MGHRA and CDR2 as YSYEKL. The CDR3 coding sequence is TGCGCCAGCAGCCAAGAGGCCAGGGTTCACACTGAAGCTTTCTTT. It specifies CASSQEARVHTEAFF.

Regarding this clone: Other nucleotide sequences from this sample produce the same CDR3. This sequence joins TRBV9 and TRBJ1-1; TRBD1 matches 7 bases. This CDR3 is built from 14 residues. Germline CDR1 reads SGDLS; CDR2 reads YYNGEE. With V trimmed by 3 bases and J by 1 base, 3 bases remained unmatched. The CDR3 bases are TGTGCCAGCAGCGCCCGGACAGGGAACACTGAAGCTTTCTTT. Translated, it gives CASSARTGNTEAFF.

V usage is TRBV11-2 and J usage is TRBJ2-1, with D uncertain. Per the germline V gene, CDR1 is SGHAT and CDR2 is FQNNGV. Trimming left V 5 bases short and J 4 bases short, with 9 bases between. The CDR3 runs 13 residues. The CDR3 DNA reads as TGTGCCAGCAGCCAGGAGCGTTACAATGAGCAGTTCTTC. It codes for CASSQERYNEQFF.

This clone was picked up a small number of times. The gene calls are TRBV13 and TRBJ2-7; D not certain. Per the germline V gene, CDR1 is PRHDT and CDR2 is FYEKMQ (reference sequence). The V end was cut by 1 base, the J end by 7 bases, with 8 bases between. This CDR3 comprises 12 residues. CDR3 DNA: TGTGCCAGCAGCTTAGTGGTGGGGGAGCAGTACTTC. Translation: CASSLVVGEQYF.

This clone appeared a single time. V and J are TRBV5-1 and TRBJ2-5; D call uncertain. CDR1 SGHRS and CDR2 YFSETQ come from the germline V gene. V lost 2 bases and J 5 bases, leaving 4 bases between the germline ends. This CDR3 has 11 residues. The CDR3 region has the DNA TGCGCCAGCAGCTTATATGAGACCCAGTACTTC. It specifies CASSLYETQYF. Full variable domain (outside the CDR3, taken from reference TRBV5-1 and TRBJ2-5): KAGVTQTPRYLIKTRGQQVTLSCSPISGHRSVSWYQQTPGQGLQFLFEYFSETQRNKGNFPGRFSGRQFSNSRSEMNVSTLELGDSALYLCASSLYETQYFGPGTRLLVL.

The gene calls are TRBV7-8 and TRBJ1-4; D call uncertain. The CDR3 runs 17 residues. The V gene lost 7 bases and the J gene lost 1 base, with 19 bases spanning the gap. CDR1 and CDR2 from the germline V gene are SGHVS and FQNEAQ. The CDR3 DNA is TGTGCCAGCACCTACTGGGCAGGACGAATAACTAATGAAAAACTGTTTTTT. Amino acids: CASTYWAGRITNEKLFF.

The chain employs TRBV7-3 and TRBJ2-7; D is undetermined. This CDR3 is 16 amino acids long. The ends were cut back, 5 bases at V and 3 bases at J, with 20 bases in the middle. Germline CDR1 SGHTA, CDR2 FQGTGA. The CDR3 sequence: CASSLYGEGSYYEQYF. CDR3 sequence (DNA): TGTGCCAGCAGCCTCTACGGTGAAGGATCCTACTACGAGCAGTACTTC.

The rearrangement links TRBV4-1 to TRBJ2-7; maybe TRBD2 (5 bases). The V gene's germline CDR1 is MGHRA and CDR2 YSYEKL. Trimming took 1 base from V and 7 from J, leaving 11 bases between them. This CDR3 comprises 13 residues. CDR3 amino acids: CASSQVFRLEQYF. The CDR3 DNA follows: TGCGCCAGCAGCCAAGTATTTCGACTAGAGCAGTACTTC.

The chain combines TRBV4-1 with TRBJ1-1; D gene ambiguous. Germline CDR1 is MGHRA and CDR2 is YSYEKL. The V and J ends lost 3 bases and 4 bases respectively, with 9 bases between them. CDR3 size: 13 residues. CDR3 sequence: CASSHGRPTEAFF. The CDR3 DNA sequence: TGCGCCAGCAGCCATGGGAGACCCACTGAAGCTTTCTTT.

The rearrangement uses TRBV5-6 and TRBJ1-1; 8 bases line up with TRBD1. V gave up 2 bases and J gave up 8 bases; unmatched junction bases: 5. Germline V gene lookup returns CDR1 SGHDT and CDR2 YYEEEE. The CDR3 totals 13 residues. The chain's CDR3 is CASSFGTGPEAFF. In DNA form, the CDR3 reads TGTGCCAGCAGCTTTGGGACAGGTCCCGAAGCTTTCTTT.

The chain has TRBV6-5 and TRBJ2-7; the match to TRBD1 covers 8 bases. The CDR3 is 13 amino acids. CDR1 and CDR2 (germline): MNHEY, SVGAGI. Trimming cost V 4 bases and J 3 bases; bases outside gene matches: 2. This chain's CDR3 is CASSFDRGYEQYF. The CDR3 DNA reads TGTGCCAGCAGTTTTGACAGGGGCTACGAGCAGTACTTC.

The chain carries TRBV6-5 and TRBJ2-5; no clear D gene. The germline V and J ends were trimmed by 5 bases and 2 bases, with 15 bases remaining between them. The V gene's germline CDR1 is MNHEY and CDR2 SVGAGI. The CDR3 runs 15 residues. CDR3 in DNA: TGTGCCAGCAGTGCAATACTCGGTGGACAAGAGACCCAGTACTTC. It translates to CASSAILGGQETQYF.

The genes are TRBV2 and TRBJ2-2; 12 positions agree with TRBD1. CDR1 and CDR2 from the germline V gene are SNHLY and FYNNEI. The length of the CDR3 is 16 residues. V was pared by 6 bases and J by 7 bases, with 9 bases of the junction left unmatched. The CDR3 DNA is TGTGCCAGCAGCGATCCGGGACAGGGGGCTTTCGGGGAGCTGTTTTTT. It is translated as CASSDPGQGAFGELFF.

The CDR3 loop reads CASRTQGANEQYF. In nucleotides, the CDR3 is TGTGCCAGCAGAACGCAGGGGGCAAACGAGCAGTACTTC. J is TRBJ2-7 and V is TRBV6-1, with TRBD1 matching 8 bases. The ends lost 6 bases at V and 5 bases at J; junction bases unmatched: 6. CDR1 and CDR2 from the germline V gene are MNHNS and SASEGT. The CDR3 spans 13 residues.

The table lists this clone with a count of one. The J gene is TRBJ1-5, the V gene TRBV28; D possibly corresponds to TRBD1 (6 bases). The germline gives CDR1 MDHEN, CDR2 SYDVKM. The V gene lost 6 bases and the J gene lost 0 bases, with 12 bases spanning the gap. This CDR3 is 15 amino acids long. The CDR3 loop reads CASSRGTASNQPQHF. The CDR3 DNA sequence: TGTGCCAGCAGCAGGGGAACAGCTAGCAATCAGCCCCAGCATTTT.

The chain combines TRBV6-6 with TRBJ1-5; D is undetermined. The CDR3 has 14 residues. V shed 0 bases and J shed 5 bases, with 8 bases lying between them. CDR1 and CDR2 (germline): MNHNY, SVGAGI (reference sequence). CDR3 sequence: CASSYSSWDQPQHF. CDR3 nucleotide sequence: TGTGCCAGCAGTTACTCGTCTTGGGATCAGCCCCAGCATTTT.